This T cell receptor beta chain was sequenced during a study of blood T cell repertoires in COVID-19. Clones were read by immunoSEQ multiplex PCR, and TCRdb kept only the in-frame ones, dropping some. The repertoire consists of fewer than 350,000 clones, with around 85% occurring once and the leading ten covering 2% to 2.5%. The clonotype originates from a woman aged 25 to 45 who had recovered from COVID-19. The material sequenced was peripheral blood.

CDR3 amino acids: CASSYRDRNYEQYF. In nucleotides, the CDR3 is TGTGCCAGCAGTTACCGGGACAGAAACTACGAGCAGTACTTC. This chain joins TRBV6-5 and TRBJ2-7, with TRBD1 identical over 7 bases. Germline trimming cut 2 bases from V and 3 bases from J; bases unmatched to any gene: 4. Germline loops: CDR1 MNHEY, CDR2 SVGAGI. CDR3 length: 14 amino acids.